These 16 T cell receptor beta chains were sequenced from one sample in a study of blood T cell repertoires in COVID-19. Libraries were prepared by immunoSEQ multiplex PCR; TCRdb keeps only in-frame clonotypes and omits some of them. Of 65,000 to 95,000 clones in the sample, about 89% were seen once. The sequenced sample was peripheral blood. The source of these receptors is a man aged 65 to 85 with active or convalescent COVID-19.

In its sample, this clone was seen once. The CDR3 sequence: CASSPGQGHNEQFF. CDR3 DNA sequence: TGTGCCAGCAGCCCGGGACAGGGACACAATGAGCAGTTCTTC. The chain links TRBV27 to TRBJ2-1; 9 bases align to TRBD1. V was clipped by 6 bases and J by 5 bases; unmatched bases: 5. The CDR3 is 14 residues long. Germline CDR1 MNHEY, CDR2 SMNVEV (reference sequence).

The V gene is TRBV11-2, the J gene TRBJ2-5, with no clear D. CDR1 is SGHAT and CDR2 is FQNNGV in the germline V gene. This CDR3 is 12 amino acids long. Trimming took 4 bases from V and 2 from J, leaving 5 bases between them. CDR3 amino acids: CASSWAQETQYF. The CDR3 nucleotides read TGTGCCAGCAGCTGGGCACAAGAGACCCAGTACTTC.

The gene calls are TRBV5-1 and TRBJ1-1; 7 nucleotides line up with TRBD1. After removal of 0 bases from V and 7 bases from J, the junction contained 3 bases not matched to a gene. The CDR3 totals 13 residues. In germline, CDR1 is SGHRS, CDR2 YFSETQ. The CDR3 is CASSLVGQSEAFF. The DNA of the CDR3 is TGCGCCAGCAGCTTGGTGGGACAGAGTGAAGCTTTCTTT.

This clone was seen only a few times. The J gene is TRBJ1-3, the V gene TRBV4-2, with D tentatively TRBD1 (5 bases). Trimming shortened V by 0 bases and J by 4 bases, and 16 bases separated the two germline ends. The CDR3 length is 17 residues. In germline, CDR1 is LGHNA, CDR2 YNFKEQ. DNA of the CDR3: TGTGCCAGCAGCCAAGATGTTAACTTTCCAGGGGGAAACACCATATATTTT. This translates into CASSQDVNFPGGNTIYF.

The chain recombines TRBV6-2 or TRBV6-3 with TRBJ1-1; 7 bases are a match to TRBD1. In germline, CDR1 is MNHEY, CDR2 SVGEGT. J was trimmed by 3 bases and V by 5 bases; bases with no gene match: 12. CDR3 size: 16 residues. CDR3: CASSPLRGRRDTEAFF. In DNA form, the CDR3 reads TGTGCCAGCAGTCCCCTTAGGGGGCGACGGGACACTGAAGCTTTCTTT.

This clone came up once. The chain carries TRBV14 and TRBJ1-6; perhaps TRBD1 as D (6 bases). The CDR3 consists of 16 residues. V was pared by 1 base and J by 8 bases, with 15 bases between. Germline loops: CDR1 SGHDN, CDR2 FVKESK. CDR3 residues: CASSQAMRGAYSPLHF. In DNA form, the CDR3 reads TGTGCCAGCAGCCAAGCCATGCGGGGGGCCTATTCACCCCTCCACTTT.

The V call is TRBV5-6, the J call TRBJ1-1; 8 bases are shared with TRBD1. Trimming at V came to 2 bases and at J to 3 bases, leaving 15 bases not matched to a gene. Looked up from germline, CDR1 is SGHDT and CDR2 is YYEEEE. This CDR3 contains 18 residues. DNA of the CDR3: TGTGCCAGCAGCTTTCTTGGGTTAAGACGGGGACAGGACACTGAAGCTTTCTTT. Translated, it gives CASSFLGLRRGQDTEAFF.

The genes are TRBV7-2 and TRBJ2-7; D is perhaps TRBD1 (5 bases). The CDR3 is 15 residues long. V was clipped by 2 bases and J by 1 base, with 12 bases between them. Germline V CDR1 and CDR2: SGHTA, FQGNSA. CDR3 loop: CASSLYRTTSYEQYF. Written as DNA, the CDR3 is TGTGCCAGCAGCTTATACAGGACAACTTCCTACGAGCAGTACTTC.

This clone was observed a single time. V and J are TRBV7-2 and TRBJ1-1, with D perhaps matching TRBD1 (5 bases). This CDR3 spans 15 amino acids. Germline V gene data show CDR1 as SGHTA and CDR2 as FQGNSA. Trimming stripped 4 bases from V and 0 bases from J, with 12 bases between. The CDR3 DNA follows: TGTGCCAGCAGCTCCCAAGGGGCGATGAACACTGAAGCTTTCTTT. Its translation: CASSSQGAMNTEAFF.

This clone was observed once. J is TRBJ2-7 and V is TRBV18; perhaps TRBD1 as D (6 bases). CDR1 and CDR2 (germline): KGHSH, LQKENI. Deletions cut 0 bases from V and 1 base from J, with 7 bases between. The CDR3 consists of 14 residues. The DNA of the CDR3 is TGTGCCAGCTCACCACCTGGACAGTCCTACGAGCAGTACTTC. Its translation: CASSPPGQSYEQYF.

This sequence joins TRBV9 and TRBJ1-1; D uncertain. V was pared by 4 bases and J by 5 bases, with 12 bases between. This CDR3 region has 13 residues. Germline-derived CDR1 and CDR2 are SGDLS and YYNGEE. CDR3 sequence reads: CASSPGGETEAFF. The CDR3 region has the DNA TGTGCCAGCAGCCCCGGCGGGGAGACTGAAGCTTTCTTT.

V usage is TRBV2 and J usage is TRBJ1-1, with a possible D match to TRBD1 (5 bases). V lost 9 bases, J lost 1 base, and 12 bases lay in between. This CDR3 is built from 13 residues. Germline values: CDR1 SNHLY, CDR2 FYNNEI. DNA for the CDR3: TGTGCCAGGGCACAGGCTACGAACACTGAAGCTTTCTTT. Its translation: CARAQATNTEAFF.

The V gene is TRBV5-1, the J gene TRBJ2-1; possible D gene TRBD1, 5 bases. This CDR3 region has 14 residues. CDR1 and CDR2 from the germline V gene are SGHRS and YFSETQ. V lost 2 bases and J 4 bases, leaving 10 bases between the germline ends. CDR3 residues: CASSFAGRYNEQFF. The CDR3 region has the DNA TGCGCCAGCAGCTTTGCAGGGCGTTACAATGAGCAGTTCTTC.

This chain links TRBV5-6 with TRBJ2-3; 7 nucleotides match TRBD1. CDR1 SGHDT and CDR2 YYEEEE come from the germline V gene. The CDR3 has 15 residues. J lost 0 bases, V lost 7 bases, and 8 bases had no gene match. The CDR3 here is CASARTGYSTDTQYF. The DNA for the CDR3 is TGTGCCAGCGCACGGACAGGCTATAGCACAGATACGCAGTATTTT.

V is TRBV7-8 and J is TRBJ1-2; tentative D call: TRBD1 (5 bases). The ends were cut back, 1 base at V and 1 base at J, with 7 bases in the middle. Germline lookup yields CDR1 SGHVS and CDR2 FQNEAQ. CDR3 length: 14 residues. In DNA form, the CDR3 reads TGTGCCAGCAGCTTAGAGGGGATTAACTATGGCTACACCTTC. Encoded protein: CASSLEGINYGYTF.

The CDR3 DNA sequence: TGTGCCAGCTCACCAGAACAGAGCTCTGGAAACACCATATATTTT. It codes for CASSPEQSSGNTIYF. The chain recombines TRBV18 with TRBJ1-3; no clear D gene. V lost 2 bases, J lost 0 bases, and 8 bases lay in between. The CDR3 contains 15 residues. Germline V gives CDR1 KGHSH, CDR2 LQKENI.